The 3 T cell receptor beta chains given below trace back to one sample, sequenced in a study of cytomegalovirus exposure and HLA in healthy donors. The PCR contained 60 Vbeta and 13 Jbeta primers. Assay: immunoSEQ multiplex PCR; the TCRdb copy retains only in-frame clones and omits some. The sample has some 150,000 clones; about 80% are singletons. The specimen sequenced was PBMCs. All receptors come from a woman in her thirties or forties in good health and CMV-seronegative.

This chain uses TRBV5-1 with TRBJ2-2, with D maybe TRBD2 (5 bases). The ends were cut back, 0 bases at V and 3 bases at J, with 12 bases in the middle. Germline V lookup: CDR1 SGHRS, CDR2 YFSETQ. This CDR3 is built from 16 residues. CDR3 loop: CASSLVAGSDTGELFF. In DNA, the CDR3 is TGCGCCAGCAGCTTGGTGGCGGGTTCGGACACCGGGGAGCTGTTTTTT.

The chain couples TRBV4-1 to TRBJ1-1; D not resolved. With 4 bases removed from V and 11 bases from J, the gap between germline ends came to 14 bases. CDR3 size: 12 residues. CDR1 and CDR2 from the germline V gene are MGHRA and YSYEKL. The CDR3 sequence is CASSLTESRAFF. The DNA for the CDR3 is TGCGCCAGCAGCCTCACTGAGAGTCGGGCTTTCTTT.

The gene calls are TRBV2 and TRBJ2-1, with 11 bases fitting TRBD2. The CDR3 length is 16 residues. V lost 6 bases to trimming and J lost 3 bases; unmatched junction nucleotides: 7. Germline values: CDR1 SNHLY, CDR2 FYNNEI. CDR3 in DNA: TGTGCCAGCAGCGTACTAGCGGGAGAACTCTACAATGAGCAGTTCTTC. Its protein is CASSVLAGELYNEQFF. The variable domain in full, with the rest retrieved from reference TRBV2 and TRBJ2-1, is EPEVTQTPSHQVTQMGQEVILRCVPISNHLYFYWYRQILGQKVEFLVSFYNNEISEKSEIFDDQFSVERPDGSNFTLKIRSTKLEDSAMYFCASSVLAGELYNEQFFGPGTRLTVL.